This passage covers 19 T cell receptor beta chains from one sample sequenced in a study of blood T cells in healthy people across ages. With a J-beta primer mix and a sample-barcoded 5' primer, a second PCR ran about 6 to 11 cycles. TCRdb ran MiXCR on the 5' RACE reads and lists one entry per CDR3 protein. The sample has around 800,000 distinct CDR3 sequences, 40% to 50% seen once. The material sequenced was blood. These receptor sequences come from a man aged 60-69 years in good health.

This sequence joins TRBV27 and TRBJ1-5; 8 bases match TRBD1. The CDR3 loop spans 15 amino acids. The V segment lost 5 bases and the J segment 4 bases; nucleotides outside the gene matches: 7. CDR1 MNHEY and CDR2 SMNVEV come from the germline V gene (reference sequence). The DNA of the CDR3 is TGTGCCAGCAGTCGGACAGGGTTGGCAAATCAGCCCCAGCATTTT. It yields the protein CASSRTGLANQPQHF.

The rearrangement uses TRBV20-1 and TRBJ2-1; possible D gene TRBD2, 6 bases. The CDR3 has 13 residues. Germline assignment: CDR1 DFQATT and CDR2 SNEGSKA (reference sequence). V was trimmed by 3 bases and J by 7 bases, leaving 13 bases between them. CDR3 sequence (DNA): TGCAGTGCTAGGGGGTGGGGGGAGAATGAGCAGTTCTTC. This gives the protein CSARGWGENEQFF.

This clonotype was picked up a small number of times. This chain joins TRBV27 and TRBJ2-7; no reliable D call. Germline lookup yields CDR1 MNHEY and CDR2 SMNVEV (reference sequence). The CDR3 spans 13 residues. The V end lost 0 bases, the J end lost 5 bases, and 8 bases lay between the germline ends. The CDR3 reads CASSLSWENEQYF. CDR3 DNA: TGTGCCAGCAGTTTATCGTGGGAAAACGAGCAGTACTTC.

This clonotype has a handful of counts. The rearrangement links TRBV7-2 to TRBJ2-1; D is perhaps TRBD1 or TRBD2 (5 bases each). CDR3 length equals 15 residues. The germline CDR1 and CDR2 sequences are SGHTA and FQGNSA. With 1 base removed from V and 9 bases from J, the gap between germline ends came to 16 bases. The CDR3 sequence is CASSLEGRAGIEQFF. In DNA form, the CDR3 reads TGTGCCAGCAGCTTAGAGGGGCGGGCTGGGATTGAGCAGTTCTTC.

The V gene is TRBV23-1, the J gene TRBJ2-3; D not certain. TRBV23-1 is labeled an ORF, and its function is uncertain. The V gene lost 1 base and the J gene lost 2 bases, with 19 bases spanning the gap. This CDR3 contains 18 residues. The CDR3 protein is CASSQFLCEDEPTDTQYF. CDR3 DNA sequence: TGCGCCAGCAGTCAATTCCTCTGTGAAGACGAACCCACAGATACGCAGTATTTT.

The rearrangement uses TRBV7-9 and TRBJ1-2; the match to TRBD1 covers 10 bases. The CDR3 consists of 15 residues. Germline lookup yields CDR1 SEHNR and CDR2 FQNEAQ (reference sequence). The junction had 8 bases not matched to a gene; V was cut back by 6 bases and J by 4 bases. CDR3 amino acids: CASSSGTGATYGYTF. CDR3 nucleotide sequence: TGTGCCAGCAGTTCAGGGACAGGGGCGACCTATGGCTACACCTTC.

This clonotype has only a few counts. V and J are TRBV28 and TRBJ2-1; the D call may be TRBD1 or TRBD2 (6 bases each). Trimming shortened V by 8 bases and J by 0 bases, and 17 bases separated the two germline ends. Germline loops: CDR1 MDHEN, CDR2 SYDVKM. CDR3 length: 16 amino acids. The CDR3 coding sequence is TGTGCCAGCTACGGACACGGGGGCCTCTCCTACAATGAGCAGTTCTTC. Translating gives CASYGHGGLSYNEQFF.

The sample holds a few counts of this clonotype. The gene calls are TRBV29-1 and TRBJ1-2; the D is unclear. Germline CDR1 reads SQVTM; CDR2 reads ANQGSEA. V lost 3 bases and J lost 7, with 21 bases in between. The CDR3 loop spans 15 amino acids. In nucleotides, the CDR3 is TGCAGCGTTGATGCGGTGACCGGCGTTCTCGGTGGCTACACCTTC. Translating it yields CSVDAVTGVLGGYTF.

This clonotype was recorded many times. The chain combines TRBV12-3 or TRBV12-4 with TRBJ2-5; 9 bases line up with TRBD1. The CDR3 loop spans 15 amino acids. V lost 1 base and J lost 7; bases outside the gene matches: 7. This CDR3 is CASSLGGTGRGTQYF. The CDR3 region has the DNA TGTGCCAGCAGTTTAGGGGGGACAGGGAGGGGGACCCAGTACTTC.

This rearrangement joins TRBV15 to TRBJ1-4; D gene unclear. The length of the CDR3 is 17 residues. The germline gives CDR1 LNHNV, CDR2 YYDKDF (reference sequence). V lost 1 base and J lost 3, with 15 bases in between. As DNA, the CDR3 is TGTGCCACCAGCAGAGGGGCTCAGGTGCCGGCTAATGAAAAACTGTTTTTT. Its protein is CATSRGAQVPANEKLFF.

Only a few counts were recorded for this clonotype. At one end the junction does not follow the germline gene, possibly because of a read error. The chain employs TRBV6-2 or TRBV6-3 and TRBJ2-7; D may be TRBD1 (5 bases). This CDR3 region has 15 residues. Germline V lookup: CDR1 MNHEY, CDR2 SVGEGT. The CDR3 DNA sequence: TGTGCCGGCAGTTTCGTTCGACAGCCCACCTACGAGCAGTACTTC. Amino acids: CAGSFVRQPTYEQYF.

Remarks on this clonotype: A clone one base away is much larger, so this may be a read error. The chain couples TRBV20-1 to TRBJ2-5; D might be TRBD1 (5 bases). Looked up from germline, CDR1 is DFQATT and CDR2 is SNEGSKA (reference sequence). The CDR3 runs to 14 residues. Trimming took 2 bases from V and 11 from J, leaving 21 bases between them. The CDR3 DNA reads TGCAGTGCTAGACAGCCAGGGTTGCACAATGAGCAGTACTTC. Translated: CSARQPGLHNEQYF.

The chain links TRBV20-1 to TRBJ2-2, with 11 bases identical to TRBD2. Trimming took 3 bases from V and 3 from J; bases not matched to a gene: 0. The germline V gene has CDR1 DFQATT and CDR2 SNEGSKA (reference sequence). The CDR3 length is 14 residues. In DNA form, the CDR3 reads TGCAGTGCTAGGACTAGCGGGGACACCGGGGAGCTGTTTTTT. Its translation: CSARTSGDTGELFF.

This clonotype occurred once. CDR3 sequence: CASSLVAQSKTATDTQYF. In DNA form, the CDR3 reads TGTGCCAGCAGCTTAGTAGCCCAGTCCAAGACCGCCACAGATACGCAGTATTTT. The chain uses TRBV11-3 and TRBJ2-3; D call uncertain. From germline, CDR1 is SGHNT and CDR2 YENEEA. Deletions cut 1 base from V and 2 bases from J, with 19 bases between. The CDR3 is 18 amino acids.

The CDR3 coding sequence is TGCGCCAGCAGCTTGGTCGACGGGGGCCAAGGCTACACCTTC. Its translation is CASSLVDGGQGYTF. This chain links TRBV5-1 with TRBJ1-2, with TRBD1 as a possible D gene (6 bases). The germline V gene has CDR1 SGHRS and CDR2 YFSETQ. The germline V and J ends were trimmed by 0 bases and 8 bases, with 14 bases remaining between them. The CDR3 has 14 residues.

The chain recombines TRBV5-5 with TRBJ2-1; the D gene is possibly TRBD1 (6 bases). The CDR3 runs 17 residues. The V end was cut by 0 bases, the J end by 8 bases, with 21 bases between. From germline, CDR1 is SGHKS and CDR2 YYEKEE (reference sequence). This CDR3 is CASSLAGSGVANDEQFF. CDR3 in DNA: TGTGCCAGCAGCTTGGCCGGCTCAGGGGTAGCTAACGATGAGCAGTTCTTC.

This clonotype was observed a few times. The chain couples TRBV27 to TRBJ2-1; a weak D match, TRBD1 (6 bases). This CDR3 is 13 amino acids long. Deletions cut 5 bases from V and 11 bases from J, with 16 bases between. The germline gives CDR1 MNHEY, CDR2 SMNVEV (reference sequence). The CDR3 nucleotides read TGTGCCAGCAGTCTGAGTGGTGGGGGCAAGCAGTTCTTC. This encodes CASSLSGGGKQFF.

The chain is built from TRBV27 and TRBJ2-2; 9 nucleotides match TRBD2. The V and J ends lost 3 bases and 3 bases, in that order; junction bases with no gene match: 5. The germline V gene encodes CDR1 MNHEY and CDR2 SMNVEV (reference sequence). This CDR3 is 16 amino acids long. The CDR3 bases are TGTGCCAGCAGTTTCACTAGCGGGCCGGACACCGGGGAGCTGTTTTTT. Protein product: CASSFTSGPDTGELFF.

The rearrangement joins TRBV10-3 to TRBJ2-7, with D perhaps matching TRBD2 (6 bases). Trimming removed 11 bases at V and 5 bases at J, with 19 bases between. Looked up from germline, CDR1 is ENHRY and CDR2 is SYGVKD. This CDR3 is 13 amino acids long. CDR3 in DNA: TGTGCCCTCGGGGGTCAAGGGATTCACGAGCAGTACTTC. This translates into CALGGQGIHEQYF.